These 20 T cell receptor beta chains share one sample of origin, sequenced in a study of shared clonotypes between healthy human individuals. Data came from immunoSEQ multiplex PCR; TCRdb stores just in-frame clones and leaves some out. The sample contains around 2.1 million clones, 85% to 95% of which appear only once. Terminally differentiated effector memory CD45RA+ cells were left out of the naive CD8 fraction, which was CD45RO-negative and positively selected for CCR7. The sequenced sample consisted of naive CD8+ T cells from PBMCs. The source of these receptors is a young man in good health. Some clones in this sample may be carry-over from other donors' samples.

The chain recombines TRBV5-1 with TRBJ2-7; TRBD1 matches 7 bases. Germline V gene sequence: CDR1 SGHRS, CDR2 YFSETQ. V lost 4 bases and J lost 1; bases outside the gene matches: 5. The CDR3 is 14 residues long. CDR3 bases: TGCGCCAGCAGCATCTCGGGACAGTCCTACGAGCAGTACTTC. It encodes CASSISGQSYEQYF.

This sequence joins TRBV4-3 and TRBJ1-2; TRBD1 might be the D (6 bases). From germline, CDR1 is LGHNA and CDR2 YSLEER. Trimming shortened V by 0 bases and J by 10 bases, and 27 bases separated the two germline ends. The CDR3 loop spans 18 amino acids. CDR3 residues: CASSQDLRGTSETSVYTF. In DNA form, the CDR3 reads TGCGCCAGCAGCCAAGACCTCAGGGGAACTTCTGAAACATCCGTCTACACCTTC.

Details on this clone: Other nucleotide sequences from this sample produce the same CDR3. The chain joins TRBV5-1 to TRBJ2-1; D uncertain. The CDR3 spans 12 residues. V dropped 0 bases and J dropped 6 bases, with 4 bases sitting between them. Germline V CDR1 and CDR2: SGHRS, YFSETQ. The CDR3 nucleotides read TGCGCCAGCAGCTTGGTTCCCAATGAGCAGTTCTTC. Translating it yields CASSLVPNEQFF.

This chain links TRBV15 with TRBJ2-1, with 8 bases lining up with TRBD2. The CDR3 covers 15 residues. CDR1 LNHNV and CDR2 YYDKDF come from the germline V gene (reference sequence). Losses at the gene ends were 3 bases for V and 4 bases for J; bases not matched to a gene: 5. The CDR3 nucleotides are TGTGCCACCAGCAGGGGGCGGGAGGAGTACAATGAGCAGTTCTTC. This translates into CATSRGREEYNEQFF.

The gene calls are TRBV28 and TRBJ2-7; 8 bases are a match to TRBD1. V dropped 7 bases and J dropped 6; count of bases not matched to a gene: 5. The CDR3 is 12 amino acids. From germline, CDR1 is MDHEN and CDR2 SYDVKM. The CDR3 DNA follows: TGTGCCAGCAACTCAGACAGGGGCGAGCAGTACTTC. This codes for CASNSDRGEQYF.

This sequence joins TRBV5-1 and TRBJ1-5; D ambiguous. V lost 1 base and J lost 2, with 10 bases in between. This CDR3 has 15 amino acids. The germline CDR1 and CDR2 sequences are SGHRS and YFSETQ. CDR3 region: CASSLSGTGNQPQHF. The CDR3 nucleotides read TGCGCCAGCAGCTTGTCTGGAACTGGCAATCAGCCCCAGCATTTT.

This clone was recorded only once. V gene TRBV9 combines with J gene TRBJ2-6, with D maybe TRBD1 (6 bases). Germline loops: CDR1 SGDLS, CDR2 YYNGEE. This CDR3 contains 17 residues. Trimming removed 3 bases from V and 0 bases from J, with 13 bases in between. The CDR3 coding sequence is TGTGCCAGCAGCGCGGGACACAGAGCCTCTGGGGCCAACGTCCTGACTTTC. It specifies CASSAGHRASGANVLTF.

The chain combines TRBV28 with TRBJ1-1; weak D call: TRBD1 (5 bases). Germline assignment: CDR1 MDHEN and CDR2 SYDVKM. V lost 6 bases to trimming and J lost 4 bases, with 21 bases between them. The CDR3 is 16 residues long. The CDR3, as DNA: TGTGCCAGCAGCCCCTGGCAGGGAGGACCGGGCACTGAAGCTTTCTTT. As protein: CASSPWQGGPGTEAFF. The entire variable domain, with the rest obtained from reference TRBV28 and TRBJ1-1, is as follows: DVKVTQSSRYLVKRTGEKVFLECVQDMDHENMFWYRQDPGLGLRLIYFSYDVKMKEKGDIPEGYSVSREKKERFSLILESASTNQTSMYLCASSPWQGGPGTEAFFGQGTRLTVV.

The chain joins TRBV5-6 to TRBJ2-1; D tentatively fits TRBD1 or TRBD2 (5 bases each). The CDR3 contains 13 residues. Germline V gives CDR1 SGHDT, CDR2 YYEEEE. The V end was cut by 2 bases, the J end by 7 bases, with 10 bases between. The CDR3 reads CASSFGAVNEQFF. In nucleotides, the CDR3 is TGTGCCAGCAGCTTCGGGGCCGTAAATGAGCAGTTCTTC.

The V gene is TRBV29-1, the J gene TRBJ2-7; TRBD1 agrees at 8 bases. CDR3 length: 14 residues. The germline CDR1 and CDR2 sequences are SQVTM and ANQGSEA. J gave up 3 bases and V 6 bases, and 10 bases lay outside the gene matches. CDR3 coding DNA: TGCAGCGTCCCATCGAGGGACAGGAGCTACGAGCAGTACTTC. Its protein is CSVPSRDRSYEQYF.

This clone has only one observation. This chain joins TRBV27 and TRBJ2-3, with 8 bases matching TRBD2. Germline values: CDR1 MNHEY, CDR2 SMNVEV (reference sequence). The CDR3 totals 16 residues. V lost 4 bases and J lost 0; bases outside the gene matches: 6. CDR3 protein: CASSSRPSGSTDTQYF. CDR3 nucleotide sequence: TGTGCCAGCAGTTCCCGACCTAGCGGGAGCACAGATACGCAGTATTTT.

The chain links TRBV27 to TRBJ2-7; 13 positions match TRBD2. The CDR3 length is 16 residues. From germline, CDR1 is MNHEY and CDR2 SMNVEV (reference sequence). V trimming: 7 bases; J trimming: 7 bases; junction bases outside the gene matches: 13. CDR3 in DNA: TGTGCCAGCATGAAACTAGCGGGAGGGCCGATGGGTGAGCAGTACTTC. The encoded protein is CASMKLAGGPMGEQYF.

This chain connects TRBV28 to TRBJ2-3; TRBD2 agrees at 13 bases. V was clipped by 6 bases and J by 0 bases; unmatched bases: 15. CDR3 length: 20 amino acids. In germline, CDR1 is MDHEN, CDR2 SYDVKM. CDR3 loop: CASRGRTSGSVSRSTDTQYF. The CDR3 region has the DNA TGTGCCAGCAGAGGGCGGACTAGCGGGAGCGTCAGTCGGAGCACAGATACGCAGTATTTT.

This clone appeared a single time. This sequence joins TRBV7-9 and TRBJ2-7; D possibly corresponds to TRBD2 (5 bases). V lost 1 base to trimming and J lost 5 bases, with 12 bases between them. The length of the CDR3 is 14 residues. CDR1 and CDR2 from the germline V gene are SEHNR and FQNEAQ (reference sequence). The CDR3 bases are TGTGCCAGCAGCTTAGGGGGAGTTAAGGACGAGCAGTACTTC. Protein sequence: CASSLGGVKDEQYF.

The chain uses TRBV28 and TRBJ1-5; D call uncertain. CDR1 and CDR2 from the germline V gene are MDHEN and SYDVKM. CDR3 length: 13 residues. Trimming stripped 8 bases from V and 0 bases from J, with 8 bases between. The CDR3: CASGLYSNQPQHF. The CDR3 DNA is TGTGCCAGCGGGCTTTATAGCAATCAGCCCCAGCATTTT.

The table lists this clone with a count of one. This chain links TRBV6-6 with TRBJ2-1; a possible D gene is TRBD2 (6 bases). CDR3 size: 13 residues. The V end lost 6 bases, the J end lost 6 bases, and 12 bases lay between the germline ends. CDR1 and CDR2 (germline): MNHNY, SVGAGI (reference sequence). The CDR3 bases are TGTGCCAGCAGACTAGCTGGGGTCAATGAGCAGTTCTTC. It codes for CASRLAGVNEQFF.

The CDR3, as DNA: TGTGCCAGCACCCCGGACAGGGGGCGTGGAATGACAGCCTACGAGCAGTACTTC. It is translated as CASTPDRGRGMTAYEQYF. The chain has TRBV27 and TRBJ2-7; TRBD1 matches 11 bases. The CDR3 is 18 residues long. Germline V lookup: CDR1 MNHEY, CDR2 SMNVEV (reference sequence). Trimming at V came to 7 bases and at J to 2 bases, leaving 16 bases not matched to a gene.

The genes are TRBV19 and TRBJ2-7; tentative D call: TRBD1 (5 bases). V was shortened by 4 bases and J by 1 base, with 14 bases between the two germline ends. There are 15 residues in the CDR3. Germline V gene lookup returns CDR1 LNHDA and CDR2 SQIVND (reference sequence). The CDR3 sequence is CASSKGMGSSYEQYF. CDR3 sequence (DNA): TGTGCCAGTAGTAAGGGGATGGGATCTTCCTACGAGCAGTACTTC.

The gene calls are TRBV4-3 and TRBJ1-2; the match to TRBD1 covers 11 bases. The CDR3 is 16 amino acids. CDR1 is LGHNA and CDR2 is YSLEER in the germline V gene. The V and J ends lost 4 bases and 6 bases, in that order; junction bases with no gene match: 10. CDR3 in amino acids: CASSPHKTDRGHGYTF. The CDR3 DNA sequence: TGCGCCAGCAGCCCGCATAAAACGGACAGGGGGCATGGCTACACCTTC.

This clone was recorded once. V and J are TRBV5-6 and TRBJ1-1, with D hard to call. There are 15 residues in the CDR3. Trimming cost V 3 bases and J 0 bases, with 12 bases left between them. Germline lookup yields CDR1 SGHDT and CDR2 YYEEEE. For the CDR3, the DNA is TGTGCCAGCAGCTGGGAAGCAGAAATGAACACTGAAGCTTTCTTT. It yields the protein CASSWEAEMNTEAFF. The full variable domain, its missing parts supplied by reference TRBV5-6 and TRBJ1-1, is DAGVTQSPTHLIKTRGQQVTLRCSPKSGHDTVSWYQQALGQGPQFIFQYYEEEERQRGNFPDRFSGHQFPNYSSELNVNALLLGDSALYLCASSWEAEMNTEAFFGQGTRLTVV.